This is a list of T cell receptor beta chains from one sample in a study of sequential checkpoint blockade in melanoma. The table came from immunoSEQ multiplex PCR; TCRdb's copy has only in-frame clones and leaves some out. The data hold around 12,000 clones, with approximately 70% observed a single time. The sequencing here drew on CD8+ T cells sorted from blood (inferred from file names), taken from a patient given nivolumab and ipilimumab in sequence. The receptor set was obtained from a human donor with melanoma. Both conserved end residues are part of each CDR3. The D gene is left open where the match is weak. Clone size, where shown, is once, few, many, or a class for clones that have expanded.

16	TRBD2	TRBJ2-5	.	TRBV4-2	TGTGCCAGCAGCCATCCTACTAGCGGAGGGTTTGAGACCCAGTACTTC	CASSHPTSGGFETQYF
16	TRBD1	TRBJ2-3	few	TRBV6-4	TGTGCCAGCAGCCCCGGGACAGGGGGCACGGCAGATACGCAGTATTTT	CASSPGTGGTADTQYF
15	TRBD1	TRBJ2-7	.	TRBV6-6	TGTGCCAGCAGTTACTTTAATGGCGACAGGGCCGAGCAGTACTTC	CASSYFNGDRAEQYF
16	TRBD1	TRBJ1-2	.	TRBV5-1	TGCGCCAGCAGCTCCGAAAGACAGGGGAGTCCCTATGGCTACACCTTC	CASSSERQGSPYGYTF
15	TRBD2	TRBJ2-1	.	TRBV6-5	TGTGCCAGCAAACATAGCGGGAGGTCTTTCAATGAGCAGTTCTTC	CASKHSGRSFNEQFF
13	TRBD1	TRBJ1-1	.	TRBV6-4	TGTGCCAGCAGTGACGAGGGGGCCACTGAAGCTTTCTTT	CASSDEGATEAFF
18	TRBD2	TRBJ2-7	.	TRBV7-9	TGTGCCAGCAGCTTAGTGGGGGGGGCTAGCGGGAGACCCTACGAGCAGTACTTC	CASSLVGGASGRPYEQYF
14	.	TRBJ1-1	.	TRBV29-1	TGCAGCGTCGTCGGAGCGGGGCTGAACACTGAAGCTTTCTTT	CSVVGAGLNTEAFF
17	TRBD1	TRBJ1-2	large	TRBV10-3	TGTGCCATCAGTGAGCCTGGACAGGCCCAAACCGGCTATGGCTACACCTTC	CAISEPGQAQTGYGYTF
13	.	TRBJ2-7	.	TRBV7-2	TGTGCCAGCAGCCCAACTAGTCCCTACGAGCAGTACTTC	CASSPTSPYEQYF